The 17 T cell receptor beta chains below all came from one sample that was sequenced in a study of OX40 agonist ivuxolimab in advanced cancers. Data came from immunoSEQ multiplex PCR; TCRdb stores just in-frame clones and leaves some out. The sample gives 70,000 to 95,000 clones, 80% to 90% of which show up once; about 0.76% is in the top ten. Sequenced here: CD4+ or CD8+ T cells sorted from blood, sampled in a trial of the OX40 agonist ivuxolimab. These receptors originate from an adult with an advanced solid tumor such as melanoma, head and neck, liver or kidney cancer.

Of note for this clone: This sample also contains other DNA sequences that code for the same CDR3. The chain is built from TRBV4-3 and TRBJ2-2; 7 nucleotides align to TRBD2. After removal of 0 bases from V and 5 bases from J, the junction contained 0 bases not matched to a gene. The germline gives CDR1 LGHNA, CDR2 YSLEER. The CDR3 has 14 residues. The CDR3 is CASSQDGGTGELFF. CDR3 coding DNA: TGCGCCAGCAGCCAAGACGGGGGGACCGGGGAGCTGTTTTTT.

This rearrangement joins TRBV10-3 to TRBJ2-7, with a tentative D call TRBD1 (6 bases). The CDR3 has 10 amino acids. Germline V gives CDR1 ENHRY, CDR2 SYGVKD. Trimming took 10 bases from V and 7 from J, leaving 11 bases between them. The CDR3: CATQGLEQYF. The CDR3 DNA reads TGTGCCACCCAGGGGCTGGAGCAGTACTTC.

DNA for the CDR3: TGTGCCAGCAGTGAAACACAGGGGGCGAACTATGGCTACACCTTC. This translates into CASSETQGANYGYTF. The chain carries TRBV6-1 and TRBJ1-2, with 9 bases lining up with TRBD1. CDR3 size: 15 residues. In germline, CDR1 is MNHNS, CDR2 SASEGT. Trimming removed 2 bases from V and 2 bases from J; junction bases left unmatched: 3.

This chain joins TRBV27 and TRBJ2-3; 8 bases map to TRBD2. J was trimmed by 5 bases and V by 5 bases; bases with no gene match: 18. Germline V gene data show CDR1 as MNHEY and CDR2 as SMNVEV (reference sequence). The CDR3 consists of 18 residues. The CDR3 is CASSRGGLKREQEDTQYF. As DNA, the CDR3 is TGTGCCAGCAGTCGGGGGGGATTAAAGCGGGAGCAGGAAGATACGCAGTATTTT.

This chain uses TRBV6-5 with TRBJ1-1; TRBD1 is a possible D gene (5 bases). The germline V gene encodes CDR1 MNHEY and CDR2 SVGAGI. The CDR3 has 15 residues. V dropped 6 bases and J dropped 1 base, with 15 bases sitting between them. CDR3 loop: CASRGMGGRNTEAFF. The CDR3 DNA follows: TGTGCCAGCAGGGGGATGGGGGGGAGGAACACTGAAGCTTTCTTT.

This chain joins TRBV6-4 and TRBJ1-5; D is unresolved. The CDR3 is made up of 18 amino acids. Germline V lookup: CDR1 MRHNA, CDR2 SNTAGT. Trimming shortened V by 6 bases and J by 1 base, and 22 bases separated the two germline ends. CDR3 sequence reads: CASSDRTPDILSNQPQHF. The DNA of the CDR3 is TGTGCCAGCAGCGACCGGACTCCCGACATTCTAAGCAATCAGCCCCAGCATTTT.

This clone has a handful of counts. The chain employs TRBV9 and TRBJ2-5; perhaps TRBD1 as D (5 bases). The germline V and J ends were trimmed by 3 bases and 0 bases, with 12 bases remaining between them. Germline V CDR1 and CDR2: SGDLS, YYNGEE. The CDR3 has 15 residues. CDR3 nucleotides: TGTGCCAGCAGCGCCCAGGGTTCGGACCAAGAGACCCAGTACTTC. Encoded protein: CASSAQGSDQETQYF.

This chain joins TRBV2 and TRBJ2-1, with TRBD2 matching 7 bases. The V gene's germline CDR1 is SNHLY and CDR2 FYNNEI. There are 15 residues in the CDR3. After removal of 6 bases from V and 2 bases from J, the junction contained 7 bases not matched to a gene. CDR3 DNA sequence: TGTGCCAGCAGATTGCGGGAGATCGCCTACAATGAGCAGTTCTTC. This encodes CASRLREIAYNEQFF.

This sequence joins TRBV18 and TRBJ2-7; TRBD2 matches at 13 bases. The V gene's germline CDR1 is KGHSH and CDR2 LQKENI. The CDR3 has 14 residues. Trimming removed 8 bases from V and 4 bases from J; junction bases left unmatched: 5. CDR3 nucleotide sequence: TGTGCCAGCACGAGGACTAGCGGGAGTTACGAGCAGTACTTC. The encoded protein is CASTRTSGSYEQYF.

This sequence joins TRBV11-2 and TRBJ2-3, with TRBD1 as a possible D gene (6 bases). V gave up 5 bases and J gave up 1 base, with 16 bases separating them. Germline values: CDR1 SGHAT, CDR2 FQNNGV. The CDR3 totals 16 residues. The CDR3 coding sequence is TGTGCCAGCAGCCATACCCGGACAGCCGGCACAGATACGCAGTATTTT. This codes for CASSHTRTAGTDTQYF.

The chain is built from TRBV29-1 and TRBJ2-1, with TRBD2 identical over 10 bases. V lost 3 bases to trimming and J lost 8 bases; unmatched junction nucleotides: 4. CDR1 and CDR2 from the germline V gene are SQVTM and ANQGSEA. This CDR3 has 13 residues. As DNA, the CDR3 is TGCAGCGTTGAGGCTAGCGGGAGCGATGAGCAGTTCTTC. It yields the protein CSVEASGSDEQFF.

The genes are TRBV29-1 and TRBJ2-3, with a possible D match to TRBD1 (6 bases). The CDR3 totals 12 residues. Germline CDR1 SQVTM, CDR2 ANQGSEA. V was cut by 2 bases and J by 4 bases, with 7 bases left in between. The CDR3 DNA reads TGCAGCGTTGAACAGGGGCCAGATACGCAGTATTTT. It is translated as CSVEQGPDTQYF.

V is TRBV29-1 and J is TRBJ2-1, with D perhaps TRBD2 (5 bases). From germline, CDR1 is SQVTM and CDR2 ANQGSEA. CDR3 length equals 11 residues. Between the trimmed V and J ends, which lost 2 bases and 9 bases, there was a span of 8 bases. CDR3: CSVELGSEQFF. CDR3 sequence (DNA): TGCAGCGTTGAATTGGGGAGTGAGCAGTTCTTC.

The rearrangement links TRBV9 to TRBJ2-5; TRBD1 matches 7 bases. Germline V gene lookup returns CDR1 SGDLS and CDR2 YYNGEE. This CDR3 comprises 15 residues. Trimming cost V 3 bases and J 4 bases; bases outside gene matches: 9. The CDR3 protein is CASSGSRGNRETQYF. The DNA of the CDR3 is TGTGCCAGCAGCGGATCCAGGGGGAATAGAGAGACCCAGTACTTC.

This sequence joins TRBV7-3 and TRBJ2-5, with 7 bases identical to TRBD2. Germline trimming cut 3 bases from V and 4 bases from J; bases unmatched to any gene: 23. CDR3 length equals 20 residues. The V gene's germline CDR1 is SGHTA and CDR2 FQGTGA. The CDR3 spells CASSFLAGVPNGGPLETQYF. The CDR3 region has the DNA TGTGCCAGCAGCTTCCTTGCGGGAGTTCCTAATGGAGGGCCTTTAGAGACCCAGTACTTC.

The chain has TRBV28 and TRBJ1-5; maybe TRBD1 (6 bases). CDR1 and CDR2 from the germline V gene are MDHEN and SYDVKM. The CDR3 covers 15 residues. Trimming left V 5 bases short and J 3 bases short, with 14 bases between. This CDR3 reads CASSKIQGPNQPQHF. The CDR3, as DNA: TGTGCCAGCAGTAAAATACAGGGACCCAATCAGCCCCAGCATTTT.

The V and J genes are TRBV7-9 and TRBJ1-2; 7 positions agree with TRBD1. The CDR3 contains 14 residues. Germline values: CDR1 SEHNR, CDR2 FQNEAQ (reference sequence). With 0 bases clipped from V and 6 bases from J, the junction kept 4 bases outside the gene matches. The CDR3 sequence is CASSLAGQRNGYTF. Written as DNA, the CDR3 is TGTGCCAGCAGCTTAGCGGGACAGCGAAATGGCTACACCTTC. Using reference TRBV7-9 and TRBJ1-2 for the parts outside the CDR3, the full variable domain is DTGVSQNPRHKITKRGQNVTFRCDPISEHNRLYWYRQTLGQGPEFLTYFQNEAQLEKSRLLSDRFSAERPKGSFSTLEIQRTEQGDSAMYLCASSLAGQRNGYTFGSGTRLTVV.